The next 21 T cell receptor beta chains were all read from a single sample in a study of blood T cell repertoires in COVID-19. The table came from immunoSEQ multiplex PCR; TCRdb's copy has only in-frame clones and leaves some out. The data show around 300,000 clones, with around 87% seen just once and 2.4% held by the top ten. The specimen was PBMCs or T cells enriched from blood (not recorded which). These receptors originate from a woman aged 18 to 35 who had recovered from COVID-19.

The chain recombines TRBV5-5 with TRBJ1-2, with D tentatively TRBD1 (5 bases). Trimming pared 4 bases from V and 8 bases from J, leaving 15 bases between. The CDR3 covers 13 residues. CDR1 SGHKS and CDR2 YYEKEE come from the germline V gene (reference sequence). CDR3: CASSPVGGRGYTF. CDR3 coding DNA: TGTGCCAGCAGCCCCGTCGGGGGGAGGGGCTACACCTTC.

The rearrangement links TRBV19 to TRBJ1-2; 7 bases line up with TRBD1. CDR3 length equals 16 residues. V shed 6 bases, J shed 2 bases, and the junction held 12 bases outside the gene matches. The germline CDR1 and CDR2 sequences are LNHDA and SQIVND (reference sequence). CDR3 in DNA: TGTGCCAGTAGAACGGCTCTAACAGGGGCCAACTATGGCTACACCTTC. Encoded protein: CASRTALTGANYGYTF.

The CDR3 nucleotides read TGTGCCAGTAGTATAACAGGGGGGTCCACTGAAGCTTTCTTT. Residues: CASSITGGSTEAFF. The gene calls are TRBV19 and TRBJ1-1, with TRBD1 identical over 8 bases. The CDR3 spans 14 residues. V lost 2 bases to trimming and J lost 4 bases; unmatched junction nucleotides: 3. Germline lookup yields CDR1 LNHDA and CDR2 SQIVND (reference sequence).

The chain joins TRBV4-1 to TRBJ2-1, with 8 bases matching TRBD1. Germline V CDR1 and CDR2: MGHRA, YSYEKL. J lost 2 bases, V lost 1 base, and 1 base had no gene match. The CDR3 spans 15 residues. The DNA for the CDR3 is TGCGCCAGCAGCCAAGTGGACAGGGCCTACAATGAGCAGTTCTTC. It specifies CASSQVDRAYNEQFF.

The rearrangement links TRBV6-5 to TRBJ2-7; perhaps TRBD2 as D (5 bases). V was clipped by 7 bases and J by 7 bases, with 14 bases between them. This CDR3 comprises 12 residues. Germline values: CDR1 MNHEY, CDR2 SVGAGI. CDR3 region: CASTEGISEQYF. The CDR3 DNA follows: TGTGCCAGCACCGAGGGTATTTCAGAGCAGTACTTC.

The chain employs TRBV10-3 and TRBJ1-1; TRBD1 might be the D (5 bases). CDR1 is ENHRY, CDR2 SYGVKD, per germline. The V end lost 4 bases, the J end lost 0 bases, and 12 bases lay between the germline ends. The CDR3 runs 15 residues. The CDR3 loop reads CAISGSGGMNTEAFF. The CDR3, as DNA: TGTGCCATCAGTGGGTCCGGGGGTATGAACACTGAAGCTTTCTTT.

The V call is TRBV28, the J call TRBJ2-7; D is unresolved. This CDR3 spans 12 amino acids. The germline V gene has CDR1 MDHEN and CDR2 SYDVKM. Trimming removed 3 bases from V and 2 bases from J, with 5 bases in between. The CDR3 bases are TGTGCCAGCAGTTTGGAGCCCTACGAGCAGTACTTC. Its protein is CASSLEPYEQYF.

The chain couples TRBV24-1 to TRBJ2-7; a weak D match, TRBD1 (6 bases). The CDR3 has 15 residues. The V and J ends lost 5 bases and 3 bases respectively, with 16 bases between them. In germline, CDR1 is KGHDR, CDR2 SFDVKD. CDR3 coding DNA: TGTGCCACCAGTGCCCAGAGCAGGGGAATCTACGAGCAGTACTTC. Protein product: CATSAQSRGIYEQYF.

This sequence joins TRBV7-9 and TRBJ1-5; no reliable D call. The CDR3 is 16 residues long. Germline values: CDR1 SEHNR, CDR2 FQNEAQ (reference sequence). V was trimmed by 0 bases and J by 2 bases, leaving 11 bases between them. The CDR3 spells CASSLAFGEGNQPQHF. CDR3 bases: TGTGCCAGCAGCTTAGCGTTCGGGGAGGGCAATCAGCCCCAGCATTTT.

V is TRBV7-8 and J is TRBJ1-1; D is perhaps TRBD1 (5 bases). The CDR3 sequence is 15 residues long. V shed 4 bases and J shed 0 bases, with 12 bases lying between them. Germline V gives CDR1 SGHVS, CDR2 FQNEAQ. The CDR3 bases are TGTGCCAGCAGCTCGGGGGGGACCATGAACACTGAAGCTTTCTTT. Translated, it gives CASSSGGTMNTEAFF. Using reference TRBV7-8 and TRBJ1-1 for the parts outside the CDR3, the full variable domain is GAGVSQSPRYKVAKRGQDVALRCDPISGHVSLFWYQQALGQGPEFLTYFQNEAQLDKSGLPSDRFFAERPEGSVSTLKIQRTQQEDSAVYLCASSSGGTMNTEAFFGQGTRLTVV.

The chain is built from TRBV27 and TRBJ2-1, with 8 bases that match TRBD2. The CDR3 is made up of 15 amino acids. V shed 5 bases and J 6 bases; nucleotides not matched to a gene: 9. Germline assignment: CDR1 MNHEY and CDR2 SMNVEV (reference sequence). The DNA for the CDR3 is TGTGCCAGCAGTCTTAGCGGGGCCCTTTTCAATGAGCAGTTCTTC. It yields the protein CASSLSGALFNEQFF.

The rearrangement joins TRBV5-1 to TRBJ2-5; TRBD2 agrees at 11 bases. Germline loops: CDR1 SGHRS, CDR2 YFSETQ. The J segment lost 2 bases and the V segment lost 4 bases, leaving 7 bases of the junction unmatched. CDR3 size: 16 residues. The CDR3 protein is CASSPLLAGGQETQYF. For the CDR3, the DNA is TGCGCCAGCAGCCCACTCCTAGCGGGGGGACAAGAGACCCAGTACTTC.

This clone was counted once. The CDR3 is CAIKDTENIQYF. DNA for the CDR3: TGTGCCATTAAAGACACCGAAAACATTCAGTACTTC. J is TRBJ2-4 and V is TRBV2; D unclear. This CDR3 region has 12 residues. Germline values: CDR1 SNHLY, CDR2 FYNNEI. The germline V and J ends were trimmed by 10 bases and 5 bases, with 12 bases remaining between them.

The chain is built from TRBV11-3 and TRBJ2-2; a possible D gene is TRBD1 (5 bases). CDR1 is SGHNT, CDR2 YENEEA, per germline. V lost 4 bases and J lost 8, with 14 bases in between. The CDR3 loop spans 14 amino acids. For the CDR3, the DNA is TGTGCCAGCAGCTACGGGCGACCAGGGGGGGAGCTGTTTTTT. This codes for CASSYGRPGGELFF.

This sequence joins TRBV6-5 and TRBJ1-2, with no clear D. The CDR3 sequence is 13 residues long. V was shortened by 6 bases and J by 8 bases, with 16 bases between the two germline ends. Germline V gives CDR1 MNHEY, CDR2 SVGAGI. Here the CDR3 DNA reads TGTGCCAGCAGACTTACACCCTCGGGGGGCTACACCTTC. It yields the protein CASRLTPSGGYTF.

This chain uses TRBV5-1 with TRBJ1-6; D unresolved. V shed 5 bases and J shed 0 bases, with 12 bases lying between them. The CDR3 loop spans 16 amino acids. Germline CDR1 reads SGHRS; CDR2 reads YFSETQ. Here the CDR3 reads CASSRSSSSYNSPLHF. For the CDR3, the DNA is TGCGCCAGCAGTCGATCATCCAGCTCCTATAATTCACCCCTCCACTTT.

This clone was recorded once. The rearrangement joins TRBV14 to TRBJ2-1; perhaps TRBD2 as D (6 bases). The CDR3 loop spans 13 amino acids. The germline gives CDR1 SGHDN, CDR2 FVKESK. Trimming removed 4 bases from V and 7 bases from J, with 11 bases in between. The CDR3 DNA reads TGTGCCAGCAGCCCCCCGGGAGCAAATGAGCAGTTCTTC. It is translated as CASSPPGANEQFF.

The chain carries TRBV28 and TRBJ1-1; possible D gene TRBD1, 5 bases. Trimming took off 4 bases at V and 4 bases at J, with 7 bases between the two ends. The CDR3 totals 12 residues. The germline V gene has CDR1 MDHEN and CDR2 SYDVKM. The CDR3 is CASSWGGTEAFF. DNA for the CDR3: TGTGCCAGCAGTTGGGGGGGCACTGAAGCTTTCTTT. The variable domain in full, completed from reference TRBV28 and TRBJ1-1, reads DVKVTQSSRYLVKRTGEKVFLECVQDMDHENMFWYRQDPGLGLRLIYFSYDVKMKEKGDIPEGYSVSREKKERFSLILESASTNQTSMYLCASSWGGTEAFFGQGTRLTVV.

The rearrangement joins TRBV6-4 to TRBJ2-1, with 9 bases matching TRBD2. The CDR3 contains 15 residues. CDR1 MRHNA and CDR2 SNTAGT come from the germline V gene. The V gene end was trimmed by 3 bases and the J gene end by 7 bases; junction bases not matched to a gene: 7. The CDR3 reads CASSEHVAGANEQFF. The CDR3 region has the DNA TGTGCCAGCAGTGAACACGTAGCGGGGGCGAATGAGCAGTTCTTC.

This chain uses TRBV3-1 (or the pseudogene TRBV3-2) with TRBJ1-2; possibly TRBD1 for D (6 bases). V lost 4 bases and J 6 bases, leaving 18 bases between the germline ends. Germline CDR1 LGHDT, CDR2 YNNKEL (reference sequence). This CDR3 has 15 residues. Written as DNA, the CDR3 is TGTGCCAGCAGCCTCTCGGGGTCAGGGGCGCATGGCTACACCTTC. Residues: CASSLSGSGAHGYTF.

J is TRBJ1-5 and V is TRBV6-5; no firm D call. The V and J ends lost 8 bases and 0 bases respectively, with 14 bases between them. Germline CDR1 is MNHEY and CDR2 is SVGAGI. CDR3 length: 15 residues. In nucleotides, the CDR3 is TGTGCCAGCTCAACTGGAGGATATAGCAATCAGCCCCAGCATTTT. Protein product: CASSTGGYSNQPQHF.